The 13 T cell receptor beta chains reported below all come from one sample, sequenced in a study of cytomegalovirus exposure and HLA in healthy donors. In the PCR, 60 Vbeta and 13 Jbeta primers were used. Libraries were prepared by immunoSEQ multiplex PCR; TCRdb keeps only in-frame clonotypes and omits some of them. The sample holds about 120,000 clones, 81% seen once. Sequences were obtained from PBMCs. The receptors derive from a woman between 35 and 50 years old in good health and CMV-seronegative.

This clone was recorded only once. This sequence joins TRBV11-2 and TRBJ2-4, with 8 nucleotides matching TRBD1. The CDR3 is 15 amino acids. Unmatched junction bases numbered 10, after V lost 6 bases and J lost 6 bases. CDR1 and CDR2 from the germline V gene are SGHAT and FQNNGV. CDR3 bases: TGTGCCAGCAGTCCGACCTCAGGGGGCCGAAACATTCAGTACTTC. Amino acid sequence: CASSPTSGGRNIQYF.

This clone was seen just once. J is TRBJ1-1 and V is TRBV5-3; possible D gene TRBD1, 6 bases. TRBV5-3 is an ORF; its function is uncertain. Trimming removed 2 bases from V and 5 bases from J, with 16 bases in between. CDR3 length equals 15 residues. CDR3 amino acids: CARSFPGHSRTEAFF. CDR3 in DNA: TGTGCCAGAAGCTTTCCGGGACACTCGAGGACTGAAGCTTTCTTT.

This sequence joins TRBV2 and TRBJ2-1, with a tentative D call TRBD2 (5 bases). CDR3 length: 15 amino acids. CDR1 and CDR2 from the germline V gene are SNHLY and FYNNEI. Trimming left V 4 bases short and J 6 bases short, with 16 bases between. In DNA, the CDR3 is TGTGCCAGCAGTGTCGGACTGGACGAGCGCAATGAGCAGTTCTTC. It translates to CASSVGLDERNEQFF.

CDR3 nucleotide sequence: TGTGCCAGCAGTATAAGCGGGACACCTATCTACGAGCAGTACTTC. Protein product: CASSISGTPIYEQYF. The chain has TRBV6-6 and TRBJ2-7; D perhaps matches TRBD2 (7 bases). The CDR3 is 15 amino acids. The V end was cut by 5 bases, the J end by 3 bases, with 17 bases between. Germline V gene lookup returns CDR1 MNHNY and CDR2 SVGAGI (reference sequence).

The V call is TRBV6-6, the J call TRBJ2-2; D is perhaps TRBD1 (5 bases). This CDR3 region has 15 residues. Trimming removed 0 bases from V and 8 bases from J, with 13 bases in between. Germline assignment: CDR1 MNHNY and CDR2 SVGAGI (reference sequence). CDR3 bases: TGTGCCAGCAGTTACTCTCTGTCAGGGCGTGGGGAGCTGTTTTTT. It codes for CASSYSLSGRGELFF.

The gene calls are TRBV5-6 and TRBJ2-1; 11 bases are shared with TRBD2. Germline loops: CDR1 SGHDT, CDR2 YYEEEE. V lost 2 bases and J lost 4; bases outside the gene matches: 2. The CDR3 is made up of 15 amino acids. CDR3 in amino acids: CASSFSGRVYNEQFF. DNA for the CDR3: TGTGCCAGCAGCTTTAGCGGGAGGGTATACAATGAGCAGTTCTTC.

The J gene is TRBJ1-4, the V gene TRBV18, with 8 bases lining up with TRBD1. Per the germline V gene, CDR1 is KGHSH and CDR2 is LQKENI. The CDR3 is made up of 16 amino acids. V gave up 3 bases and J gave up 3 bases; unmatched junction bases: 6. The CDR3 DNA sequence: TGTGCCAGCTCACCGACAGGACAGGGAGCTAATGAAAAACTGTTTTTT. Its translation is CASSPTGQGANEKLFF.

The chain links TRBV11-2 to TRBJ2-7, with a tentative D call TRBD2 (6 bases). The CDR3 totals 16 residues. V lost 0 bases and J lost 1, with 13 bases in between. The germline V gene has CDR1 SGHAT and CDR2 FQNNGV. In nucleotides, the CDR3 is TGTGCCAGCAGCTTAGAGATCGGGAGCGGTTCCTACGAGCAGTACTTC. Protein product: CASSLEIGSGSYEQYF.

The gene calls are TRBV2 and TRBJ2-7; TRBD1 matches at 10 bases. Unmatched junction bases numbered 9, after V lost 5 bases and J lost 2 bases. Looked up from germline, CDR1 is SNHLY and CDR2 is FYNNEI. This CDR3 region has 16 residues. The CDR3 DNA reads TGTGCCAGCAGTTTTCCCCGACAGGGGGCGACCTACGAGCAGTACTTC. Translated, it gives CASSFPRQGATYEQYF. Full variable domain (missing parts from reference TRBV2 and TRBJ2-7): EPEVTQTPSHQVTQMGQEVILRCVPISNHLYFYWYRQILGQKVEFLVSFYNNEISEKSEIFDDQFSVERPDGSNFTLKIRSTKLEDSAMYFCASSFPRQGATYEQYFGPGTRLTVT.

V is TRBV27 and J is TRBJ2-7, with 9 bases fitting TRBD1. Germline trimming cut 9 bases from V and 6 bases from J; bases unmatched to any gene: 18. The CDR3 totals 16 residues. Looked up from germline, CDR1 is MNHEY and CDR2 is SMNVEV (reference sequence). Written as DNA, the CDR3 is TGTGCCAGTAAAACCGGACCGGGACAGGGACAATCCGAGCAGTACTTC. Its translation is CASKTGPGQGQSEQYF.

CDR3 region: CASSVRSTDEQYF. CDR3 nucleotide sequence: TGCGCCAGCAGTGTTCGGAGTACTGACGAGCAGTACTTC. The chain uses TRBV10-2 and TRBJ2-7; D remains ambiguous. Germline values: CDR1 WSHSY, CDR2 SAAADI. The CDR3 has 13 amino acids. Trimming stripped 4 bases from V and 5 bases from J, with 12 bases between.

This clone has only a few counts. The chain uses TRBV7-9 and TRBJ2-7; D is ambiguous. This CDR3 is built from 12 residues. The ends were cut back, 1 base at V and 4 bases at J, with 5 bases in the middle. Germline values: CDR1 SEHNR, CDR2 FQNEAQ (reference sequence). CDR3 in DNA: TGTGCCAGCAGCTTAGACAAGTACGAGCAGTACTTC. Protein product: CASSLDKYEQYF.

In this sample, this clone turned up a few times. The chain couples TRBV18 to TRBJ1-2; a weak D match, TRBD1 (5 bases). Germline V gives CDR1 KGHSH, CDR2 LQKENI. CDR3 length: 13 residues. V was pared by 0 bases and J by 6 bases, with 8 bases between. The CDR3 bases are TGTGCCAGCTCACCACCGGGGACTGATGGCTACACCTTC. Amino acid sequence: CASSPPGTDGYTF.